The present entry profiles one T cell receptor (beta chain) with its context. As yet, its antigen is unknown. This CDR3 contains 18 residues. V was trimmed by 1 base and J by 1 base, leaving 19 bases between them. Per the germline V gene, CDR1 is LNHNV and CDR2 is YYDKDF (reference sequence). Clones were read by immunoSEQ multiplex PCR, and TCRdb kept only the in-frame ones, dropping some. The top ten hold over 4.5% of the sample, which has roughly 70,000 clones, about 69% seen once. CD4+ T cells specific for antigen were expanded with viral peptide pools by the ViraFEST assay before sequencing. Following 10 days of culture, CD4+ T cells were isolated. Infection dated between March and December 2020, before the Alpha, Beta and Delta variants reached the United States. This sample was included in a study of vaccination effects on CD4 cells after COVID-19. Whole-study results and caveats: Convalescent patients' post-vaccine spike repertoire was mostly distinct vaccine-induced clones.

The sequences come from CD4+ T cells from PBMCs cultured with HIV peptides, collected before COVID-19 vaccination. Subset reported: HIV-1 Nef peptide pool negative control/reference culture. The clonotype comes from a human donor who had a prior SARS-CoV-2 infection. This chain uses TRBV15 with TRBJ1-2, with D possibly matching TRBD1 (5 bases). The CDR3 region is CATSRVGTGRPLNYGYTF. The DNA of the CDR3 is TGTGCCACCAGCAGAGTTGGTACAGGACGTCCCCTTAACTATGGCTACACCTTC. The full variable domain, rest sourced from reference TRBV15 and TRBJ1-2, is DAMVIQNPRYQVTQFGKPVTLSCSQTLNHNVMYWYQQKSSQAPKLLFHYYDKDFNNEADTPDNFQSRRPNTSFCFLDIRSPGLGDTAMYLCATSRVGTGRPLNYGYTFGSGTRLTVV.